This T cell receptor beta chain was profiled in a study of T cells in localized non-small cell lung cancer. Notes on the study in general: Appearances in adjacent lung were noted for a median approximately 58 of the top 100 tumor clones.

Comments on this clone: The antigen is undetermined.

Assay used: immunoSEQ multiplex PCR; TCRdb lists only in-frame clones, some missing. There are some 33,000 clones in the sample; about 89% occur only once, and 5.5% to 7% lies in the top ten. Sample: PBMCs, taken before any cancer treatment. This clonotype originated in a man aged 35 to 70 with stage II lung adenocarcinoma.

The CDR3 DNA reads as TGTGCCTGGAGTCCGTCTTCGGAGGCCCAGTTCTTC. It specifies CAWSPSSEAQFF. The chain joins TRBV30 to TRBJ2-1; weak D call: TRBD2 (5 bases). Germline CDR1 reads GTSNPN; CDR2 reads SVGIG (reference sequence). V was trimmed by 2 bases and J by 13 bases, leaving 15 bases between them. The CDR3 sequence is 12 residues long. Filled out from reference TRBV30 and TRBJ2-1, the complete variable domain reads SQTIHQWPATLVQPVGSPLSLECTVEGTSNPNLYWYRQAAGRGLQLLFYSVGIGQISSEVPQNLSASRPQDRQFILSSKKLLLSDSGFYLCAWSPSSEAQFFGPGTRLTVL.